Listed below are T cell receptor beta chains from one sample, sequenced in a study of post-analysis software for immune sequencing data. TCRdb ran MiXCR on the PCR reads and lists one entry per CDR3 protein. The sample lists a few hundred thousand distinct CDR3 sequences, approximately 45% occurring once. Sequences were obtained from blood. The receptors shown here come from a girl under 18 with multiple sclerosis. The CDR3 runs from the conserved cysteine through the conserved F or W. The D gene is left open where the match is weak. Size values are once, few and many counts, or a class for expanded clones, and some rows have none.

J gene: TRBJ1-1; V gene: TRBV4-1; D gene: NA; clone size: NA; CDR3 protein: CASSQDLTLNTEAFF; CDR3 DNA: TGCGCCAGCAGCCAAGACCTGACTTTGAACACTGAAGCTTTCTTT
J gene: TRBJ2-5; V gene: TRBV6-5; D gene: TRBD1; clone size: NA; CDR3 protein: CASSYSPNYRGRRETQYF; CDR3 DNA: TGTGCCAGCAGTTACTCGCCGAATTACAGGGGGCGAAGAGAGACCCAGTACTTC
J gene: TRBJ2-5; V gene: TRBV20-1; D gene: TRBD2; clone size: NA; CDR3 protein: CSASGLAGNLETQYF; CDR3 DNA: TGCAGTGCTTCAGGACTAGCGGGAAATCTGGAGACCCAGTACTTC
J gene: TRBJ2-1; V gene: TRBV7-2; D gene: NA; clone size: NA; CDR3 protein: CASSLGEVQFF; CDR3 DNA: TGTGCCAGCAGCTTAGGCGAGGTGCAGTTCTTC
J gene: TRBJ2-3; V gene: TRBV5-1; D gene: TRBD2; clone size: few; CDR3 protein: CASSLTLAASTDTQYF; CDR3 DNA: TGCGCCAGCAGCTTGACACTAGCGGCTAGCACAGATACGCAGTATTTT
J gene: TRBJ1-1; V gene: TRBV7-9; D gene: NA; clone size: NA; CDR3 protein: CASSLGQTNTEAFF; CDR3 DNA: TGTGCCAGCAGCTTAGGGCAGACGAACACTGAAGCTTTCTTT
J gene: TRBJ2-7; V gene: TRBV11-3; D gene: NA; clone size: few; CDR3 protein: CASSLRPSGGWTYEQYF; CDR3 DNA: TGTGCCAGCAGCTTAAGGCCATCAGGGGGGTGGACCTACGAGCAGTACTTC
J gene: TRBJ2-5; V gene: TRBV3-1; D gene: NA; clone size: NA; CDR3 protein: CASRPSGEGYQETQYF; CDR3 DNA: TGTGCCAGCAGACCAAGCGGAGAGGGTTACCAAGAGACCCAGTACTTC
J gene: TRBJ2-5; V gene: TRBV4-1; D gene: NA; clone size: NA; CDR3 protein: CASSQILAPETRYF; CDR3 DNA: TGCGCCAGCAGCCAGATTCTAGCCCCAGAGACCCGGTACTTC
J gene: TRBJ2-6; V gene: TRBV7-3; D gene: NA; clone size: NA; CDR3 protein: CASSSPGIGANVLTF; CDR3 DNA: TGTGCCAGCAGCTCACCGGGGATTGGGGCCAACGTCCTGACTTTC
J gene: TRBJ2-7; V gene: TRBV4-1; D gene: NA; clone size: NA; CDR3 protein: CASRGGIDYEQYF; CDR3 DNA: TGCGCCAGCAGGGGAGGAATTGACTACGAGCAGTACTTC
J gene: TRBJ2-6; V gene: TRBV12-3/TRBV12-4; D gene: TRBD1; clone size: NA; CDR3 protein: CAGSSLQGTGANVLTF; CDR3 DNA: TGTGCCGGATCCTCCCTACAGGGGACTGGGGCCAACGTCCTGACTTTC
J gene: TRBJ1-2; V gene: TRBV2; D gene: NA; clone size: NA; CDR3 protein: CASRGRDYGYTF; CDR3 DNA: TGTGCCAGCAGGGGCAGGGACTATGGCTACACCTTC
J gene: TRBJ2-1; V gene: TRBV28; D gene: TRBD2; clone size: NA; CDR3 protein: CASSWTSGGQFF; CDR3 DNA: TGTGCCAGCAGTTGGACTAGCGGGGGCCAGTTCTTC
J gene: TRBJ2-7; V gene: TRBV7-6; D gene: NA; clone size: NA; CDR3 protein: CASSDRRSPSYEQYF; CDR3 DNA: TGTGCCAGCAGCGACAGGAGATCGCCATCCTACGAGCAGTACTTC
J gene: TRBJ1-2; V gene: TRBV7-2; D gene: TRBD1; clone size: NA; CDR3 protein: CASSLARGQGSDGYTF; CDR3 DNA: TGTGCCAGCAGCTTAGCGCGAGGACAGGGGTCCGATGGCTACACCTTC
J gene: TRBJ2-3; V gene: TRBV6-5; D gene: NA; clone size: few; CDR3 protein: CASSDLGRLRQYF; CDR3 DNA: TGTGCCAGCAGTGACCTGGGACGTCTAAGGCAGTATTTT
J gene: TRBJ1-5; V gene: TRBV28; D gene: NA; clone size: once; CDR3 protein: CASTPGQGTQPQHF; CDR3 DNA: TGTGCCAGCACCCCGGGCCAGGGGACTCAGCCCCAGCATTTT
J gene: TRBJ2-3; V gene: TRBV25-1; D gene: TRBD1; clone size: NA; CDR3 protein: CASSESGQGTFTGTQYF; CDR3 DNA: TGTGCCAGCAGTGAATCGGGACAGGGGACCTTCACAGGTACGCAGTATTTT
J gene: TRBJ2-5; V gene: TRBV20-1; D gene: NA; clone size: few; CDR3 protein: CSARDPVRSTTQYF; CDR3 DNA: TGCAGTGCTAGAGATCCCGTTCGGTCAACTACCCAGTACTTC
J gene: TRBJ2-3; V gene: TRBV7-2; D gene: TRBD1; clone size: NA; CDR3 protein: CASSLVMDRGLDTQYF; CDR3 DNA: TGTGCCAGCAGCTTAGTGATGGACAGGGGGTTGGATACGCAGTATTTT
J gene: TRBJ2-3; V gene: TRBV28; D gene: NA; clone size: few; CDR3 protein: CASRDRRRGDTQYF; CDR3 DNA: TGTGCCAGCAGAGACAGGCGGCGGGGGGATACGCAGTATTTT
J gene: TRBJ1-1; V gene: TRBV9; D gene: NA; clone size: few; CDR3 protein: CASSVEGTRNTEAFF; CDR3 DNA: TGTGCCAGCAGCGTAGAGGGGACGCGGAACACTGAAGCTTTCTTT
J gene: TRBJ2-7; V gene: TRBV7-2; D gene: NA; clone size: NA; CDR3 protein: CASSPLPGQISDEQYF; CDR3 DNA: TGTGCCAGCAGCCCTTTACCGGGCCAGATAAGCGACGAGCAGTACTTC
J gene: TRBJ1-1; V gene: TRBV27; D gene: TRBD1; clone size: NA; CDR3 protein: CASSSAPGQAYTEAFF; CDR3 DNA: TGTGCCAGCAGTTCAGCCCCGGGACAGGCGTACACTGAAGCTTTCTTT
J gene: TRBJ2-7; V gene: TRBV20-1; D gene: NA; clone size: NA; CDR3 protein: CSARQGTGYEQYF; CDR3 DNA: TGCAGTGCTAGGCAGGGGACCGGCTACGAGCAGTACTTC
J gene: TRBJ2-7; V gene: TRBV20-1; D gene: NA; clone size: NA; CDR3 protein: CSAKSSETYEQYF; CDR3 DNA: TGCAGTGCAAAAAGTTCAGAGACCTACGAGCAGTACTTC
J gene: TRBJ2-7; V gene: TRBV14; D gene: TRBD1; clone size: NA; CDR3 protein: CASSPLQGDSYEQYF; CDR3 DNA: TGTGCCAGCAGCCCACTACAGGGGGACTCCTACGAGCAGTACTTC
J gene: TRBJ2-3; V gene: TRBV20-1; D gene: NA; clone size: many; CDR3 protein: CSANTDTDTQYF; CDR3 DNA: TGCAGTGCTAATACAGATACAGATACGCAGTATTTT
J gene: TRBJ2-1; V gene: TRBV29-1; D gene: TRBD1; clone size: NA; CDR3 protein: CSVEEGQPAGYNEQFF; CDR3 DNA: TGCAGCGTTGAAGAGGGACAGCCGGCTGGCTACAATGAGCAGTTCTTC
J gene: TRBJ2-3; V gene: TRBV5-1; D gene: NA; clone size: few; CDR3 protein: CASSLATEGTQYF; CDR3 DNA: TGCGCCAGCAGCTTGGCCACCGAGGGGACGCAGTATTTT